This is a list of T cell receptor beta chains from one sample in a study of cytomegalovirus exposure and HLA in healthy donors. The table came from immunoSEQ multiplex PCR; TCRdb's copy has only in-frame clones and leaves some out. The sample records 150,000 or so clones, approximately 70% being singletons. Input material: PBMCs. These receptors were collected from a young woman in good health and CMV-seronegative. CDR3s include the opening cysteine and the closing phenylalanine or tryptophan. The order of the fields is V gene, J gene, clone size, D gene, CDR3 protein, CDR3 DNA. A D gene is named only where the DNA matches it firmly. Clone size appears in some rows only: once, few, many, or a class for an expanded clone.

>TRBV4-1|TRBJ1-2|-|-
CASSQDIYRSNYGYTF
TGCGCCAGCAGCCAAGATATATACAGGAGTAACTATGGCTACACCTTC
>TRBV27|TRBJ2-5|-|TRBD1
CASRQGSVETQYF
TGTGCCAGCAGACAGGGGTCCGTAGAGACCCAGTACTTC
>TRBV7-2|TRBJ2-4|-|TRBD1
CASSLGQGAGGIQYF
TGTGCCAGCAGCTTAGGACAGGGGGCAGGGGGCATTCAGTACTTC
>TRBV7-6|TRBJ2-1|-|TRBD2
CASSSISGRDYNEQFF
TGTGCCAGCAGCTCCATTAGCGGGAGGGACTACAATGAGCAGTTCTTC
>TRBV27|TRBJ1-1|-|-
CASSRGTGQHEAFF
TGTGCCAGCAGTAGGGGGACGGGGCAGCACGAAGCTTTCTTT
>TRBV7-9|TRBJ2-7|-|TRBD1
CASSYTPGQQRSSYEQYF
TGTGCCAGCAGCTATACCCCGGGACAGCAAAGGAGCTCCTACGAGCAGTACTTC
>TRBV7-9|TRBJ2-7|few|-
CASSLDWTSYEQYF
TGTGCCAGCAGCTTAGATTGGACATCCTACGAGCAGTACTTC
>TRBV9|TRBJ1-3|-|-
CASNARGGNTIYF
TGTGCCAGCAATGCCAGGGGCGGAAACACCATATATTTT
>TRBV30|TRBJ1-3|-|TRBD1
CAWSPGGSGNTIYF
TGTGCCTGGAGTCCAGGGGGCTCTGGAAACACCATATATTTT
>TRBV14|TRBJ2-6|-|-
CASSQNSRDTDSGANVLTF
TGTGCCAGCAGCCAAAACTCCCGGGACACCGACTCTGGGGCCAACGTCCTGACTTTC